These 19 T cell receptor beta chains were sequenced from one sample in a study of T cell responses to AZD1222 COVID-19 vaccine. The data were produced by immunoSEQ multiplex PCR, yet TCRdb's version contains in-frame clones alone and is incomplete. The sample holds over 150,000 clones, roughly 90% seen once. This specimen was peripheral blood, taken on day 0 of AZD1222 vaccination. Every receptor here comes from an adult in good health.

The gene calls are TRBV7-2 and TRBJ2-3, with D unclear. Germline-derived CDR1 and CDR2 are SGHTA and FQGNSA. This CDR3 comprises 13 residues. V was pared by 1 base and J by 6 bases, with 8 bases between. The DNA for the CDR3 is TGTGCCAGCAGCTTAGACCCCGTGGATACGCAGTATTTT. Amino acids: CASSLDPVDTQYF.

The gene calls are TRBV10-2 and TRBJ2-7, with D perhaps matching TRBD1 (6 bases). The CDR3 consists of 15 residues. V was pared by 5 bases and J by 3 bases, with 17 bases between. Germline CDR1 WSHSY, CDR2 SAAADI. CDR3 sequence: CASSHYPGHRYEQYF. In DNA, the CDR3 is TGCGCCAGCAGTCACTATCCGGGACACCGCTACGAGCAGTACTTC.

V usage is TRBV7-2 and J usage is TRBJ2-3; D unresolved. The CDR3 has 14 amino acids. Trimming cost V 1 base and J 5 bases, with 10 bases left between them. From germline, CDR1 is SGHTA and CDR2 FQGNSA. CDR3 residues: CASSLGLDVDTQYF. DNA of the CDR3: TGTGCCAGCAGCTTAGGCCTAGACGTAGATACGCAGTATTTT.

This clone showed up just once. The rearrangement joins TRBV7-8 to TRBJ1-1, with D perhaps TRBD1 (5 bases). V lost 1 base to trimming and J lost 11 bases, with 17 bases between them. Germline CDR1 is SGHVS and CDR2 is FQNEAQ. This CDR3 spans 14 amino acids. CDR3 amino acids: CASSLVAGHLIAFF. For the CDR3, the DNA is TGTGCCAGCAGCTTAGTGGCCGGACACCTGATCGCTTTCTTT.

The V and J genes are TRBV29-1 and TRBJ1-2; D unresolved. Trimming cost V 4 bases and J 3 bases, with 12 bases left between them. CDR3 length equals 13 residues. CDR1 and CDR2 from the germline V gene are SQVTM and ANQGSEA. Written as DNA, the CDR3 is TGCAGCGTTGGGACTTCAAATCACTATGGCTACACCTTC. Protein sequence: CSVGTSNHYGYTF.

Only one count was recorded for this clone. The chain carries TRBV7-9 and TRBJ1-4; D gene unclear. CDR3 length: 15 amino acids. Germline CDR1 is SEHNR and CDR2 is FQNEAQ (reference sequence). Trimming removed 2 bases from V and 0 bases from J, with 7 bases in between. In DNA, the CDR3 is TGTGCCAGCAGCTTATATGGGGCAACTAATGAAAAACTGTTTTTT. Protein sequence: CASSLYGATNEKLFF.

This chain connects TRBV27 to TRBJ1-6; D ambiguous. This CDR3 region has 15 residues. In germline, CDR1 is MNHEY, CDR2 SMNVEV (reference sequence). V was shortened by 7 bases and J by 0 bases, with 10 bases between the two germline ends. For the CDR3, the DNA is TGTGCCAGCACCCCGTGGGGCTCCTATAATTCACCCCTCCACTTT. Its protein is CASTPWGSYNSPLHF.

The chain combines TRBV19 with TRBJ1-5; 7 nucleotides align to TRBD1. The CDR3 totals 18 residues. CDR1 and CDR2 (germline): LNHDA, SQIVND (reference sequence). V lost 4 bases, J lost 0 bases, and 12 bases stayed unmatched. Here the CDR3 reads CASSNRGGQRYSNQPQHF. CDR3 in DNA: TGTGCCAGTAGTAATAGAGGGGGACAGCGTTATAGCAATCAGCCCCAGCATTTT.

As DNA, the CDR3 is TGTGCCAGTAATCAAATTAACACTGAAGCTTTCTTT. It encodes CASNQINTEAFF. The rearrangement links TRBV19 to TRBJ1-1; D not certain. Trimming cost V 7 bases and J 2 bases, with 8 bases left between them. The germline V gene has CDR1 LNHDA and CDR2 SQIVND (reference sequence). The CDR3 has 12 residues.

V usage is TRBV19 and J usage is TRBJ1-5; 7 nucleotides agree with TRBD1. V shed 2 bases, J shed 5 bases, and the junction held 6 bases outside the gene matches. CDR1 is LNHDA, CDR2 SQIVND, per germline (reference sequence). The CDR3 has 15 amino acids. The CDR3 coding sequence is TGTGCCAGTAGTATAACCGGACAGGCCGATCAGCCCCAGCATTTT. The encoded protein is CASSITGQADQPQHF.

This clone was seen only once. The V and J genes are TRBV7-2 and TRBJ1-2; D unresolved. CDR1 SGHTA and CDR2 FQGNSA come from the germline V gene. V lost 1 base, J lost 3 bases, and 6 bases lay in between. The CDR3 sequence is 13 residues long. The CDR3 sequence is CASSLGRDYGYTF. The CDR3 bases are TGTGCCAGCAGCTTAGGCCGGGACTATGGCTACACCTTC.

The rearrangement joins TRBV5-1 to TRBJ2-2; a possible D gene is TRBD2 (5 bases). With 1 base removed from V and 5 bases from J, the gap between germline ends came to 12 bases. The CDR3 runs 15 residues. CDR1 is SGHRS, CDR2 YFSETQ, per germline. The DNA of the CDR3 is TGCGCCAGCAGCTTGTTGGGCCCGGGGACCGGGGAGCTGTTTTTT. It translates to CASSLLGPGTGELFF. Full variable domain (rest looked up from reference TRBV5-1 and TRBJ2-2): KAGVTQTPRYLIKTRGQQVTLSCSPISGHRSVSWYQQTPGQGLQFLFEYFSETQRNKGNFPGRFSGRQFSNSRSEMNVSTLELGDSALYLCASSLLGPGTGELFFGEGSRLTVL.

This chain's CDR3 is CASSSRGNSGNTIYF. CDR3 in DNA: TGTGCCAGCAGCTCCAGGGGTAACTCTGGAAACACCATATATTTT. The chain employs TRBV7-6 and TRBJ1-3, with D possibly being TRBD1 (6 bases). The V gene lost 4 bases and the J gene lost 0 bases, with 10 bases spanning the gap. Germline values: CDR1 SGHVS, CDR2 FNYEAQ. The CDR3 sequence is 15 residues long.

The chain links TRBV19 to TRBJ1-1; no clear D gene. This CDR3 has 14 residues. V lost 6 bases and J 1 base, leaving 12 bases between the germline ends. CDR1 and CDR2 (germline): LNHDA, SQIVND (reference sequence). The CDR3 loop is CASRGKIGNTEAFF. Here the CDR3 DNA reads TGTGCCAGTAGGGGTAAGATAGGGAACACTGAAGCTTTCTTT.

V is TRBV18 and J is TRBJ1-1, with D maybe TRBD1 (5 bases). The CDR3 sequence is 16 residues long. In germline, CDR1 is KGHSH, CDR2 LQKENI. V shed 4 bases and J shed 1 base, with 16 bases lying between them. The CDR3 DNA sequence: TGTGCCAGCTCACTAACGACCGGGACTAAGAACACTGAAGCTTTCTTT. Amino acids: CASSLTTGTKNTEAFF. The whole variable domain, remainder taken from reference TRBV18 and TRBJ1-1, is NAGVMQNPRHLVRRRGQEARLRCSPMKGHSHVYWYRQLPEEGLKFMVYLQKENIIDESGMPKERFSAEFPKEGPSILRIQQVVRGDSAAYFCASSLTTGTKNTEAFFGQGTRLTVV.

The J gene is TRBJ2-7, the V gene TRBV18, with D perhaps TRBD1 or TRBD2 (5 bases each). Germline loops: CDR1 KGHSH, CDR2 LQKENI. The CDR3 spans 13 residues. V was shortened by 4 bases and J by 5 bases, with 12 bases between the two germline ends. The CDR3 region is CASSRFRDDEQYF. Written as DNA, the CDR3 is TGTGCCAGCTCACGGTTCAGGGACGACGAGCAGTACTTC.

V and J are TRBV5-1 and TRBJ2-2; either TRBD1 or TRBD2 may supply D (6 bases each). The CDR3 loop spans 13 amino acids. The germline CDR1 and CDR2 sequences are SGHRS and YFSETQ. The V gene lost 4 bases and the J gene lost 6 bases, with 10 bases spanning the gap. The CDR3 loop is CASSLEGAGELFF. CDR3 nucleotides: TGCGCCAGCAGCCTGGAGGGGGCCGGGGAGCTGTTTTTT. The complete variable domain, with remaining parts taken from reference TRBV5-1 and TRBJ2-2, reads KAGVTQTPRYLIKTRGQQVTLSCSPISGHRSVSWYQQTPGQGLQFLFEYFSETQRNKGNFPGRFSGRQFSNSRSEMNVSTLELGDSALYLCASSLEGAGELFFGEGSRLTVL.

The chain combines TRBV19 with TRBJ1-4, with 7 bases lining up with TRBD1. This CDR3 has 15 residues. The V and J ends lost 4 bases and 8 bases, in that order; junction bases with no gene match: 10. Germline CDR1 LNHDA, CDR2 SQIVND (reference sequence). The DNA for the CDR3 is TGTGCCAGTAGTAGAGGACAGGTGCAAGGGGAAAAACTGTTTTTT. It translates to CASSRGQVQGEKLFF. Combining the CDR3 with reference TRBV19 and TRBJ1-4 gives the whole variable domain DGGITQSPKYLFRKEGQNVTLSCEQNLNHDAMYWYRQDPGQGLRLIYYSQIVNDFQKGDIAEGYSVSREKKESFPLTVTSAQKNPTAFYLCASSRGQVQGEKLFFGSGTQLSVL.

The CDR3 is CASSIERIQNQPQHF. The CDR3 region has the DNA TGTGCCAGTTCCATCGAACGCATCCAAAATCAGCCCCAGCATTTT. V usage is TRBV19 and J usage is TRBJ1-5; D is unresolved. Trimming removed 8 bases at V and 4 bases at J, with 18 bases between. Germline CDR1 and CDR2: LNHDA and SQIVND (reference sequence). The CDR3 length is 15 residues.